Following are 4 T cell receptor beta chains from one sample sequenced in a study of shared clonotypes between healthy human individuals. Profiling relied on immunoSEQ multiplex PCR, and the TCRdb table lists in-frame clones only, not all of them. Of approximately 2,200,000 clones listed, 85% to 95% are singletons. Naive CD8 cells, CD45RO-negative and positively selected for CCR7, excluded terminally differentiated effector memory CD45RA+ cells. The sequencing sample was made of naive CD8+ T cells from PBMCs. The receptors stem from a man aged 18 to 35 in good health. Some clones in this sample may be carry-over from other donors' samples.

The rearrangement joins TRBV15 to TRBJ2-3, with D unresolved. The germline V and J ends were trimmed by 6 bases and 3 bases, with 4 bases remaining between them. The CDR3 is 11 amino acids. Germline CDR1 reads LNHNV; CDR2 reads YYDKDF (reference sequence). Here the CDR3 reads CATRGTDTQYF. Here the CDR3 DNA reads TGTGCCACCAGGGGGACAGATACGCAGTATTTT.

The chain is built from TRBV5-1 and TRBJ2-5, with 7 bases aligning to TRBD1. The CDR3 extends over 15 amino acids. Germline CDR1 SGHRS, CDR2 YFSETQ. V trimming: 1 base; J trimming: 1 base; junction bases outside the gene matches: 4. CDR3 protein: CASSLNRGPQETQYF. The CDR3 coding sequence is TGCGCCAGCAGCTTGAACAGGGGTCCCCAAGAGACCCAGTACTTC.

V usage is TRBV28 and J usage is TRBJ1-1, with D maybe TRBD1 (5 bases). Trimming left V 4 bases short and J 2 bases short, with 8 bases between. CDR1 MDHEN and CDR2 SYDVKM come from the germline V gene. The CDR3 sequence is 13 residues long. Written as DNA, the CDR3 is TGTGCCAGCAGTTGGACACACAACACTGAAGCTTTCTTT. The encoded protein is CASSWTHNTEAFF.

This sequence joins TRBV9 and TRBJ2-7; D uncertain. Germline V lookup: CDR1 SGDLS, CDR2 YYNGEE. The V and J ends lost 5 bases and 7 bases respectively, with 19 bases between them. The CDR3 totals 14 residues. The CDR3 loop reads CASSFGPPDLEQYF. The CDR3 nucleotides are TGTGCCAGCAGTTTTGGACCCCCGGATCTTGAGCAGTACTTC.